What follows are 8 T cell receptor beta chains derived from one specimen sequenced in a study of T cell changes during pregnancy in multiple sclerosis. TCRdb's table, derived via immunoSEQ multiplex PCR, lists solely in-frame clones and lacks some. This table has 95,000 to 150,000 clones, approximately 93% appearing once. This specimen consisted of peripheral blood, obtained before pregnancy. The receptor set was obtained from a female donor with multiple sclerosis, enrolled in a pregnancy study.

This CDR3 is CASSLSSYEQYF. In DNA, the CDR3 is TGTGCCAGCAGTTTGAGCTCCTACGAGCAGTACTTC. The chain joins TRBV7-2 to TRBJ2-7; no reliable D call. In germline, CDR1 is SGHTA, CDR2 FQGNSA. The CDR3 covers 12 residues. V lost 6 bases and J lost 0, with 6 bases in between. The whole variable domain, filled in from reference TRBV7-2 and TRBJ2-7, reads GAGVSQSPSNKVTEKGKDVELRCDPISGHTALYWYRQSLGQGLEFLIYFQGNSAPDKSGLPSDRFSAERTGGSVSTLTIQRTQQEDSAVYLCASSLSSYEQYFGPGTRLTVT.

The chain has TRBV27 and TRBJ1-2; possibly TRBD1 for D (5 bases). Germline V gene sequence: CDR1 MNHEY, CDR2 SMNVEV (reference sequence). V lost 5 bases and J 4 bases, leaving 14 bases between the germline ends. There are 14 residues in the CDR3. CDR3 residues: CASSPMGGVYGYTF. CDR3 in DNA: TGTGCCAGCAGTCCCATGGGAGGGGTCTATGGCTACACCTTC.

The V and J genes are TRBV7-9 and TRBJ2-1; 14 bases agree with TRBD2. This CDR3 has 18 residues. Germline-derived CDR1 and CDR2 are SEHNR and FQNEAQ (reference sequence). With V trimmed by 5 bases and J by 1 base, 7 bases remained unmatched. Written as DNA, the CDR3 is TGTGCCAGCAGCCAGGGACTAGCGGGAGAAAGGTCCTACAATGAGCAGTTCTTC. It encodes CASSQGLAGERSYNEQFF.

This chain joins TRBV6-5 and TRBJ1-1; D may be TRBD1 (6 bases). There are 14 residues in the CDR3. Germline loops: CDR1 MNHEY, CDR2 SVGAGI. Trimming pared 3 bases from V and 7 bases from J, leaving 15 bases between. The CDR3 is CASSYGTTTGEAFF. The DNA of the CDR3 is TGTGCCAGCAGTTATGGGACAACCACAGGTGAAGCTTTCTTT.

About this clone itself: The same CDR3 also results from other DNA sequences found in this sample. The chain joins TRBV4-1 to TRBJ1-5; possible D gene TRBD1, 6 bases. The V and J ends lost 4 bases and 6 bases respectively, with 16 bases between them. The CDR3 length is 15 residues. The germline V gene encodes CDR1 MGHRA and CDR2 YSYEKL. The CDR3 bases are TGCGCCAGCAGCCTCATCGCAGGGGTGGGTCAGCCCCAGCATTTT. Translated, it gives CASSLIAGVGQPQHF.

This chain joins TRBV5-1 and TRBJ2-2; a possible D gene is TRBD1 (6 bases). V dropped 4 bases and J dropped 4 bases, with 8 bases sitting between them. The CDR3 runs 13 residues. Per germline, CDR1 SGHRS and CDR2 YFSETQ. The DNA for the CDR3 is TGCGCCAGCAGCCGGGACATCACCGGGGAGCTGTTTTTT. Amino acid sequence: CASSRDITGELFF. Filled out from reference TRBV5-1 and TRBJ2-2, the complete variable domain reads KAGVTQTPRYLIKTRGQQVTLSCSPISGHRSVSWYQQTPGQGLQFLFEYFSETQRNKGNFPGRFSGRQFSNSRSEMNVSTLELGDSALYLCASSRDITGELFFGEGSRLTVL.

The rearrangement joins TRBV11-3 to TRBJ2-1; TRBD2 agrees at 13 bases. Germline trimming cut 3 bases from V and 7 bases from J; bases unmatched to any gene: 3. Germline CDR1 is SGHNT and CDR2 is YENEEA. The length of the CDR3 is 15 residues. The CDR3 coding sequence is TGTGCCAGCAGCTTTACTAGCGGGAGGGCAAATGAGCAGTTCTTC. This sequence encodes CASSFTSGRANEQFF.

Only one count was recorded for this clone. This chain connects TRBV6-1 to TRBJ2-7; 10 bases line up with TRBD2. With V trimmed by 4 bases and J by 2 bases, 5 bases remained unmatched. CDR1 is MNHNS, CDR2 SASEGT, per germline. CDR3 length equals 15 residues. This CDR3 reads CASSASGSYTYEQYF. The CDR3 region has the DNA TGTGCCAGCAGTGCTAGCGGGAGTTATACCTACGAGCAGTACTTC.